These T cell receptor beta chains were read from a single sample in a study of cytomegalovirus exposure and HLA in healthy donors. Data came from immunoSEQ multiplex PCR; TCRdb stores just in-frame clones and leaves some out. The sample contains some 76,000 clones, about 94% of which appear only once. Specimen: PBMCs. These receptors were collected from a woman between 18 and 29 years old in good health and CMV-seronegative. Both conserved end residues are part of each CDR3. The D gene is left open where the match is weak. Some rows mark clone size as missing; the rest say once, few, many or name a class of expanded clone.

TRBV11-2	TRBJ2-1	NA	NA	CASSLALEQFF	TGTGCCAGCAGCTTAGCACTGGAGCAGTTCTTC
TRBV28	TRBJ1-4	NA	NA	CASSLQGGNEKLFF	TGTGCCAGCAGCCTACAGGGAGGGAATGAAAAACTGTTTTTT
TRBV4-1	TRBJ1-2	once	TRBD1	CASSLQDRDYGYTF	TGCGCCAGCAGCCTTCAAGACAGGGACTATGGCTACACCTTC
TRBV5-4	TRBJ2-2	NA	TRBD2	CATGGLANTGELFF	TGTGCCACGGGAGGACTAGCGAACACCGGGGAGCTGTTTTTT
TRBV5-1	TRBJ2-3	NA	TRBD2	CASSWGLAGGYTDTQYF	TGCGCCAGCAGCTGGGGACTAGCGGGGGGCTACACAGATACGCAGTATTTT
TRBV9	TRBJ2-1	NA	TRBD2	CASSVAREVLAGGRNEQFF	TGTGCCAGCAGCGTAGCGAGAGAGGTATTAGCGGGAGGACGGAATGAGCAGTTCTTC
TRBV6-1	TRBJ2-7	NA	NA	CASSDGNSPAYEQYF	TGTGCCAGCAGTGACGGGAACTCTCCCGCCTACGAGCAGTACTTC
TRBV5-1	TRBJ2-5	NA	NA	CASSLEQKIQYF	TGCGCCAGCAGCCTGGAACAAAAGATCCAGTACTTC
TRBV7-6	TRBJ1-2	NA	NA	CASSSFESNYGYTF	TGTGCCAGCAGCTCCTTTGAGTCGAACTATGGCTACACCTTC
TRBV5-6	TRBJ2-1	NA	TRBD2	CASSIGTSGYNEQFF	TGTGCCAGCAGCATAGGGACTAGCGGCTACAATGAGCAGTTCTTC
TRBV2	TRBJ1-4	NA	NA	CASRTAIREKLFF	TGTGCCAGCAGAACAGCTATACGTGAAAAACTGTTTTTT
TRBV28	TRBJ2-5	NA	TRBD2	CASSLGLAGGFGTQYF	TGTGCCAGCAGTTTGGGTCTAGCGGGAGGGTTTGGGACCCAGTACTTC
TRBV5-5	TRBJ1-3	NA	NA	CASSSRDNVGNTIYF	TGTGCCAGCAGCTCCCGGGACAATGTGGGAAACACCATATATTTT
TRBV29-1	TRBJ1-2	once	NA	CSVGADLYGYTF	TGCAGCGTTGGGGCAGACCTCTATGGCTACACCTTC
TRBV19	TRBJ2-1	NA	TRBD1	CASSTWTGNEQFF	TGTGCCAGTAGTACGTGGACAGGGAATGAGCAGTTCTTC
TRBV5-1	TRBJ2-5	NA	TRBD1	CASSPGQGDYQETQYF	TGCGCCAGCAGCCCTGGACAGGGGGATTACCAAGAGACCCAGTACTTC
TRBV28	TRBJ2-1	NA	TRBD1	CASSSAGTGSYNEQFF	TGTGCCAGCAGCTCCGCCGGGACAGGTTCCTACAATGAGCAGTTCTTC
TRBV12-5	TRBJ1-1	NA	TRBD1	CASGLVRQGVPFF	TGTGCTAGTGGTTTGGTTAGACAGGGTGTGCCTTTCTTT
TRBV18	TRBJ1-5	NA	TRBD1	CASSQVTGGGKPQHF	TGTGCCAGCTCACAAGTAACAGGGGGCGGCAAGCCCCAGCATTTT
TRBV27	TRBJ2-2	NA	TRBD2	CASKISSGNTGELFF	TGTGCCAGCAAAATTTCTAGCGGTAACACCGGGGAGCTGTTTTTT
TRBV11-2	TRBJ2-5	NA	TRBD1	CASSQDRGETQYF	TGTGCCAGCAGCCAGGACAGGGGGGAGACCCAGTACTTC
TRBV14	TRBJ2-5	NA	TRBD1	CASSQGQGPQETQYF	TGTGCCAGCAGCCAAGGACAGGGACCGCAAGAGACCCAGTACTTC